Below, 26 T cell receptor beta chains from the same sample are listed, as sequenced in a study of blood T cell repertoires in COVID-19. TCRdb's copy holds only in-frame clones and misses some; the assay was immunoSEQ multiplex PCR. The sample shows 100,000 or so clones, 87% of them seen only once. The source material was peripheral blood. These receptors were collected from a woman in her fifties or sixties with COVID-19, enrolled during active disease.

The gene calls are TRBV28 and TRBJ2-3; no firm D call. Germline CDR1 MDHEN, CDR2 SYDVKM. Trimming removed 6 bases from V and 7 bases from J, with 11 bases in between. The length of the CDR3 is 12 residues. The CDR3 nucleotides read TGTGCCAGCAGGGAACAGCCGAATACGCAGTATTTT. The encoded protein is CASREQPNTQYF. The full variable domain, completed using reference TRBV28 and TRBJ2-3, is DVKVTQSSRYLVKRTGEKVFLECVQDMDHENMFWYRQDPGLGLRLIYFSYDVKMKEKGDIPEGYSVSREKKERFSLILESASTNQTSMYLCASREQPNTQYFGPGTRLTVL.

This chain joins TRBV7-3 and TRBJ2-1, with unresolved D. Germline-derived CDR1 and CDR2 are SGHTA and FQGTGA. The CDR3 has 13 residues. V shed 4 bases and J shed 1 base, with 5 bases lying between them. The CDR3 sequence: CASSSGSYNEQFF. The CDR3 DNA reads TGTGCCAGCAGCTCCGGGTCCTACAATGAGCAGTTCTTC.

This chain uses TRBV5-4 with TRBJ1-2; D is possibly TRBD1 (6 bases). CDR1 is SGHNT, CDR2 YYREEE, per germline (reference sequence). The CDR3 runs 16 residues. Between the trimmed V and J ends, which lost 4 bases and 2 bases, there was a span of 18 bases. Written as DNA, the CDR3 is TGTGCCAGCAGCGTGGACAGCCACCCTCAAAACTATGGCTACACCTTC. Its translation is CASSVDSHPQNYGYTF.

This rearrangement joins TRBV4-1 to TRBJ2-1; 10 positions agree with TRBD1. Germline loops: CDR1 MGHRA, CDR2 YSYEKL. J lost 9 bases, V lost 0 bases, and 8 bases had no gene match. The CDR3 contains 16 residues. The CDR3 is CASSQDPTGGSFEQFF. DNA for the CDR3: TGCGCCAGCAGCCAAGACCCGACAGGGGGCAGTTTTGAGCAGTTCTTC.

The V gene is TRBV6-5, the J gene TRBJ1-4, with 7 bases fitting TRBD1. Unmatched junction bases numbered 4, after V lost 6 bases and J lost 3 bases. Germline CDR1 is MNHEY and CDR2 is SVGAGI. This CDR3 has 14 residues. Written as DNA, the CDR3 is TGTGCCAGCAGACCGGGACAGCCTAATGAAAAACTGTTTTTT. Its translation: CASRPGQPNEKLFF.

The chain carries TRBV2 and TRBJ1-1, with D unresolved. The V gene's germline CDR1 is SNHLY and CDR2 FYNNEI. The CDR3 contains 13 residues. Trimming took off 7 bases at V and 0 bases at J, with 9 bases between the two ends. This chain's CDR3 is CASIKYMNTEAFF. Here the CDR3 DNA reads TGTGCCAGCATTAAATACATGAACACTGAAGCTTTCTTT.

V is TRBV9 and J is TRBJ2-3, with a possible D match to TRBD2 (5 bases). This CDR3 contains 17 residues. The V and J ends lost 2 bases and 2 bases respectively, with 18 bases between them. CDR1 is SGDLS and CDR2 is YYNGEE in the germline V gene. CDR3 sequence: CASSVGGRGPNTDTQYF. The CDR3 region has the DNA TGTGCCAGCAGCGTCGGCGGCCGGGGTCCGAACACAGATACGCAGTATTTT.

The rearrangement joins TRBV11-1 to TRBJ2-1; 7 bases agree with TRBD1. This CDR3 region has 14 residues. CDR1 is SGHAT and CDR2 is FQDESV in the germline V gene (reference sequence). V gave up 9 bases and J gave up 1 base; unmatched junction bases: 6. The CDR3 DNA sequence: TGTGCCAGTAGGGACAGACTTTCCTACAATGAGCAGTTCTTC. This gives the protein CASRDRLSYNEQFF.

J is TRBJ2-3 and V is TRBV5-4, with 7 bases aligning to TRBD2. CDR1 SGHNT and CDR2 YYREEE come from the germline V gene (reference sequence). This CDR3 region has 15 residues. With V trimmed by 3 bases and J by 10 bases, 14 bases remained unmatched. CDR3: CASSWGGDLAGPQYF. The CDR3 DNA is TGTGCCAGCAGCTGGGGGGGGGACCTCGCGGGTCCGCAGTATTTT. The whole variable domain, filled in from reference TRBV5-4 and TRBJ2-3, reads ETGVTQSPTHLIKTRGQQVTLRCSSQSGHNTVSWYQQALGQGPQFIFQYYREEENGRGNFPPRFSGLQFPNYSSELNVNALELDDSALYLCASSWGGDLAGPQYFGPGTRLTVL.

CDR3 DNA: TGTGCCAGCAGCTCACGAATCGGGACTAGCGGGGGGGCTACCTACGAGCAGTACTTC. Its translation is CASSSRIGTSGGATYEQYF. The V call is TRBV7-2, the J call TRBJ2-7, with 16 bases fitting TRBD2. The CDR3 has 19 amino acids. The junction had 11 bases not matched to a gene; V was cut back by 4 bases and J by 2 bases. Germline CDR1 reads SGHTA; CDR2 reads FQGNSA. Full variable domain (outside the CDR3, taken from reference TRBV7-2 and TRBJ2-7): GAGVSQSPSNKVTEKGKDVELRCDPISGHTALYWYRQSLGQGLEFLIYFQGNSAPDKSGLPSDRFSAERTGGSVSTLTIQRTQQEDSAVYLCASSSRIGTSGGATYEQYFGPGTRLTVT.

The chain combines TRBV12-3 or TRBV12-4 with TRBJ1-1; a weak D match, TRBD1 (5 bases). This CDR3 is built from 13 residues. Trimming shortened V by 7 bases and J by 1 base, and 10 bases separated the two germline ends. The CDR3 sequence is CASTPQGNTEAFF. The CDR3 nucleotides read TGTGCCAGCACGCCTCAGGGGAACACTGAAGCTTTCTTT.

CDR3 bases: TGTGCCAGCAGCTCCAGACCGACTTCCGAGCAGTACTTC. It encodes CASSSRPTSEQYF. The chain has TRBV6-6 and TRBJ2-7; D is undetermined. Germline V gene sequence: CDR1 MNHNY, CDR2 SVGAGI (reference sequence). The CDR3 covers 13 residues. The V gene lost 6 bases and the J gene lost 6 bases, with 15 bases spanning the gap.

The V gene is TRBV7-2, the J gene TRBJ2-3; 7 nucleotides align to TRBD1. Germline CDR1 reads SGHTA; CDR2 reads FQGNSA. The CDR3 is 16 residues long. The trim removed 6 bases at V and 0 bases at J, leaving 9 bases unmatched. CDR3 DNA: TGTGCCAGCAGTTTCATGGACAGGTTTAGCACAGATACGCAGTATTTT. Protein sequence: CASSFMDRFSTDTQYF.

The chain combines TRBV7-6 with TRBJ2-3; 11 nucleotides align to TRBD2. Germline loops: CDR1 SGHVS, CDR2 FNYEAQ. The CDR3 runs 15 residues. V was pared by 3 bases and J by 4 bases, with 3 bases of the junction left unmatched. This CDR3 is CASSFSGGAADTQYF. CDR3 nucleotide sequence: TGTGCCAGCAGCTTTAGCGGGGGGGCCGCAGATACGCAGTATTTT.

The chain recombines TRBV11-1 with TRBJ2-1; 12 bases agree with TRBD2. Per germline, CDR1 SGHAT and CDR2 FQDESV (reference sequence). The CDR3 extends over 16 amino acids. J gave up 5 bases and V 6 bases, and 8 bases lay outside the gene matches. CDR3 residues: CASRLRLAGADNEQFF. The CDR3 DNA follows: TGTGCCAGCAGACTACGACTAGCGGGGGCCGACAATGAGCAGTTCTTC.

The V gene is TRBV30, the J gene TRBJ1-5; 10 nucleotides match TRBD1. The CDR3 contains 15 residues. The germline gives CDR1 GTSNPN, CDR2 SVGIG (reference sequence). V dropped 5 bases and J dropped 2; count of bases not matched to a gene: 6. DNA for the CDR3: TGTGCCTGGGCAGGGACAGGGGTGGGCAATCAGCCCCAGCATTTT. Its protein product is CAWAGTGVGNQPQHF.

This chain uses TRBV4-3 with TRBJ2-1; D gene ambiguous. The ends were cut back, 4 bases at V and 5 bases at J, with 15 bases in the middle. The CDR3 loop spans 15 amino acids. From germline, CDR1 is LGHNA and CDR2 YSLEER. The CDR3 DNA sequence: TGCGCCAGCAGCCCGGCCAGAAATACTAACAATGAGCAGTTCTTC. Translating gives CASSPARNTNNEQFF.

The chain links TRBV9 to TRBJ1-2, with 10 bases fitting TRBD1. Germline CDR1 SGDLS, CDR2 YYNGEE. This CDR3 contains 13 residues. V shed 4 bases and J 10 bases; nucleotides not matched to a gene: 7. For the CDR3, the DNA is TGTGCCAGCAGCAAGGGACAGGGGTTTGACTACACCTTC. Encoded protein: CASSKGQGFDYTF.

In this sample, this clone turned up a few times. The V gene is TRBV4-1, the J gene TRBJ1-6; 9 nucleotides align to TRBD1. V lost 2 bases, J lost 7 bases, and 3 bases stayed unmatched. Per the germline V gene, CDR1 is MGHRA and CDR2 is YSYEKL. The CDR3 consists of 15 residues. The chain's CDR3 is CASSQLGQGNSPLHF. The CDR3, as DNA: TGCGCCAGCAGCCAACTGGGACAGGGAAATTCACCCCTCCACTTT.

V is TRBV7-2 and J is TRBJ1-6, with D maybe TRBD1 (6 bases). CDR3 length: 16 residues. Per germline, CDR1 SGHTA and CDR2 FQGNSA. V gave up 2 bases and J gave up 10 bases, with 18 bases separating them. The CDR3 here is CASSLIGPGAKSPLHF. The CDR3 nucleotides read TGTGCCAGCAGCTTAATAGGGCCAGGGGCTAAATCACCCCTCCACTTT.

The V call is TRBV7-9, the J call TRBJ2-5; tentative D call: TRBD2 (6 bases). The CDR3 has 14 amino acids. Per the germline V gene, CDR1 is SEHNR and CDR2 is FQNEAQ (reference sequence). V lost 5 bases and J 2 bases, leaving 12 bases between the germline ends. CDR3 coding DNA: TGTGCCAGCAGCCATACTAGCAAACAAGAGACCCAGTACTTC. Its protein is CASSHTSKQETQYF.

Only a few counts were recorded for this clone. The chain is built from TRBV5-1 and TRBJ2-2, with D possibly being TRBD2 (5 bases). The CDR3 is 15 residues long. V lost 0 bases to trimming and J lost 1 base, with 7 bases between them. Germline V gives CDR1 SGHRS, CDR2 YFSETQ. The CDR3: CASSLAGENTGELFF. The CDR3 DNA reads as TGCGCCAGCAGCTTGGCCGGGGAGAACACCGGGGAGCTGTTTTTT.

V is TRBV21-1 and J is TRBJ1-5. TRBV21-1 is a listed pseudogene. The CDR3 sequence is 14 residues long. CDR3 in amino acids: CASSKREGNQPQHF. The CDR3 DNA is TGTGCCAGCAGCAAAAGGGAGGGAAATCAGCCCCAGCATTTT.

This chain uses TRBV27 with TRBJ1-2, with D unresolved. The CDR3 has 14 residues. V was clipped by 3 bases and J by 5 bases, with 13 bases between them. Germline lookup yields CDR1 MNHEY and CDR2 SMNVEV (reference sequence). CDR3 bases: TGTGCCAGCAGTTTTACCTACGGTTCGTATGGCTACACCTTC. This encodes CASSFTYGSYGYTF.

This rearrangement joins TRBV24-1 to TRBJ1-2; 12 bases line up with TRBD1. The length of the CDR3 is 18 residues. Germline assignment: CDR1 KGHDR and CDR2 SFDVKD. The J segment lost 6 bases and the V segment lost 1 base, leaving 11 bases of the junction unmatched. The CDR3 region is CATSDFPGTGGEGNGYTF. CDR3 DNA: TGTGCCACCAGTGATTTTCCCGGGACAGGGGGCGAGGGTAATGGCTACACCTTC.

As DNA, the CDR3 is TGTGCCAGCAGTGCACGGAGAAGCACAGATACGCAGTATTTT. Translating gives CASSARRSTDTQYF. The chain carries TRBV25-1 and TRBJ2-3; D not resolved. The V and J ends lost 4 bases and 0 bases respectively, with 8 bases between them. The V gene's germline CDR1 is MGHDK and CDR2 SYGVNS. The CDR3 consists of 14 residues.